This is a list of T cell receptor beta chains from one sample in a study of blood T cell repertoires in COVID-19. The protocol was immunoSEQ multiplex PCR, while the TCRdb copy is restricted to in-frame clones and leaves out a portion. The table includes a few hundred thousand clones, approximately 78% detected once. The sample taken for sequencing was PBMCs or T cells enriched from blood (not recorded which). The receptors here all came from a man aged 40-49 years who had recovered from COVID-19. Each CDR3 is given with its conserved first and last residue. D genes are given only for firm matches. Only some rows state a clone size, as once, few, many or a class for expanded clones.

V: TRBV6-5; D: NA; length: 14; size: NA; J: TRBJ1-5; DNA: TGTGCCAGCAACGGAGACAGAAGCAATCAGCCCCAGCATTTT; CDR3: CASNGDRSNQPQHF
V: TRBV7-9; D: NA; length: 16; size: NA; J: TRBJ1-1; DNA: TGTGCCAGCAGCTTAGATGGCGGGGTTAAGGGTACTGAAGCTTTCTTT; CDR3: CASSLDGGVKGTEAFF
V: TRBV7-9; D: NA; length: 14; size: NA; J: TRBJ1-6; DNA: TGTGCCAGCAGCTTACAGGGAATTAATTCACCCCTCCACTTT; CDR3: CASSLQGINSPLHF
V: TRBV6-4; D: NA; length: 13; size: many; J: TRBJ2-6; DNA: TGTGCCAGCAGTGACTCTGCGACCAACGTCCTGACTTTC; CDR3: CASSDSATNVLTF
V: TRBV30; D: TRBD1; length: 12; size: NA; J: TRBJ1-1; DNA: TGTGCCTCCCTGCGGGGACAGCCTGAAGCTTTCTTT; CDR3: CASLRGQPEAFF
V: TRBV27; D: TRBD1; length: 19; size: NA; J: TRBJ2-6; DNA: TGTGCCAGCAGTCCCATGGACAGGGGGCGCCTTACTGGGGCCAACGTCCTGACTTTC; CDR3: CASSPMDRGRLTGANVLTF
V: TRBV9; D: NA; length: 12; size: NA; J: TRBJ1-2; DNA: TGTGCCAGCAGGAGGGGGAATGATGGCTACACCTTC; CDR3: CASRRGNDGYTF
V: TRBV11-2; D: TRBD1; length: 17; size: NA; J: TRBJ2-3; DNA: TGTGCCAGCAGCTTAGAACAGGGGGGACGTAGCACAGATACGCAGTATTTT; CDR3: CASSLEQGGRSTDTQYF
V: TRBV4-1; D: NA; length: 16; size: NA; J: TRBJ2-3; DNA: TGCGCCAGCAGCTCCAAGGAAAAGACTGGCACAGATACGCAGTATTTT; CDR3: CASSSKEKTGTDTQYF
V: TRBV5-4; D: NA; length: 15; size: once; J: TRBJ2-1; DNA: TGTGCCAGCAGCTTGGGCGGGTCCTCCTACAATGAGCAGTTCTTC; CDR3: CASSLGGSSYNEQFF
V: TRBV18; D: TRBD1; length: 13; size: once; J: TRBJ2-7; DNA: TGTGCCAGCTCACGGGACAGGGTCTACGAGCAGTACTTC; CDR3: CASSRDRVYEQYF
V: TRBV5-1; D: NA; length: 13; size: NA; J: TRBJ2-7; DNA: TGCGCCAGCAGCTTGGACAGGGCGTACGAGCAGTACTTC; CDR3: CASSLDRAYEQYF
V: TRBV5-1; D: NA; length: 14; size: NA; J: TRBJ2-3; DNA: TGCGCCAGCAGCTTGGGGGAGAGCACAGATACGCAGTATTTT; CDR3: CASSLGESTDTQYF
V: TRBV7-9; D: NA; length: 15; size: NA; J: TRBJ1-1; DNA: TGTGCCAGCAGCTTAAGGGGTGAGGGGAGGACTGAAGCTTTCTTT; CDR3: CASSLRGEGRTEAFF
V: TRBV27; D: TRBD1; length: 15; size: once; J: TRBJ1-2; DNA: TGTGCCAGCAGTTTAAAAGGGGGCGGAAGAGATGGCTACACCTTC; CDR3: CASSLKGGGRDGYTF
V: TRBV27; D: TRBD1; length: 14; size: NA; J: TRBJ2-7; DNA: TGTGCCAGCAGCCTCCGGGACAGTAACTACGAGCAGTACTTC; CDR3: CASSLRDSNYEQYF
V: TRBV19; D: TRBD2; length: 22; size: NA; J: TRBJ2-3; DNA: TGTGCCAGTAGCAAGTCCTCTGTCCTGTTAGCTAGCGGGGGATTTGGCACAGATACGCAGTATTTT; CDR3: CASSKSSVLLASGGFGTDTQYF
V: TRBV27; D: TRBD1; length: 14; size: NA; J: TRBJ1-2; DNA: TGTGCCAGCAGTCCACGGACAGGGTGGGGTGGCTACACCTTC; CDR3: CASSPRTGWGGYTF
V: TRBV29-1; D: NA; length: 13; size: NA; J: TRBJ1-1; DNA: TGCAGCGTGAGTCAGGCTACGAACACTGAAGCTTTCTTT; CDR3: CSVSQATNTEAFF
V: TRBV10-3; D: NA; length: 12; size: NA; J: TRBJ1-1; DNA: TGTGCCACCTCAGGGTTACGGACTGAAGCTTTCTTT; CDR3: CATSGLRTEAFF
V: TRBV5-1; D: TRBD2; length: 15; size: NA; J: TRBJ2-1; DNA: TGCGCCAGCAGCTTTTCGGGGCTAGCGGGCAATGAGCAGTTCTTC; CDR3: CASSFSGLAGNEQFF
V: TRBV21-1; D: NA; length: 22; size: NA; J: TRBJ1-2; DNA: TGTGCCAGCAGCAAAGTAAGTGGGGGATGTGGGGGCGCCATAAGGTTGGACTATGGCTACACCTTC; CDR3: CASSKVSGGCGGAIRLDYGYTF
V: TRBV5-8; D: NA; length: 16; size: NA; J: TRBJ2-7; DNA: TGTGCCAGCAGCATCACGGGGGTTGTGCGCTCCTACGAGCAGTACTTC; CDR3: CASSITGVVRSYEQYF
V: TRBV15; D: NA; length: 18; size: once; J: TRBJ1-1; DNA: TGTGCCACCAGCAGAGATTTGAGCGGAGCAGGGGTGGGCACTGAAGCTTTCTTT; CDR3: CATSRDLSGAGVGTEAFF
V: TRBV19; D: NA; length: 15; size: NA; J: TRBJ2-2; DNA: TGTGCCAGTAGTATATTGCAGGGGAACACCGGGGAGCTGTTTTTT; CDR3: CASSILQGNTGELFF
V: TRBV9; D: NA; length: 13; size: few; J: TRBJ1-1; DNA: TGTGCCAGCAGCGTACGGAGGGAGTCTGAAGCTTTCTTT; CDR3: CASSVRRESEAFF
V: TRBV12-2; D: NA; length: 17; size: NA; J: TRBJ1-2; DNA: TGTGCAAGTCGCTATACCCAGACTTCTAGAGCATGCTATGGCTACACCTTC; CDR3: CASRYTQTSRACYGYTF
V: TRBV15; D: NA; length: 13; size: NA; J: TRBJ2-2; DNA: TGTGCCACCCGCAGTAGGGGTACCGGGGAGCTGTTTTTT; CDR3: CATRSRGTGELFF
V: TRBV6-6; D: TRBD1; length: 14; size: once; J: TRBJ2-7; DNA: TGTGCCAGCAGTTACGGGACAGGGGTCTACGAGCAGTACTTC; CDR3: CASSYGTGVYEQYF
V: TRBV19; D: NA; length: 13; size: NA; J: TRBJ1-4; DNA: TGTGCCAGTAGTATGGCAGTCCAGGAAAAACTGTTTTTT; CDR3: CASSMAVQEKLFF
V: TRBV9; D: NA; length: 14; size: NA; J: TRBJ1-1; DNA: TGTGCCAGCAGCTTCACAGGAGGGTCAACTGAAGCTTTCTTT; CDR3: CASSFTGGSTEAFF
V: TRBV14; D: NA; length: 15; size: few; J: TRBJ2-7; DNA: TGTGCCAGCAGCCAAGGACTGTTGAGCTCCTACGAGCAGTACTTC; CDR3: CASSQGLLSSYEQYF
V: TRBV6-5; D: TRBD2; length: 15; size: NA; J: TRBJ2-7; DNA: TGTGCCAGCAGACCACCGCGGGGGGGCACCTACGAGCAGTACTTC; CDR3: CASRPPRGGTYEQYF
V: TRBV30; D: TRBD1; length: 14; size: NA; J: TRBJ1-5; DNA: TGTGCCTGGAGTCGTGGACAGGGGAGTCAGCCCCAGCATTTT; CDR3: CAWSRGQGSQPQHF
V: TRBV19; D: TRBD1; length: 14; size: NA; J: TRBJ1-2; DNA: TGTGCCAGTAACCGACAGGGGGCAGGCTATGGCTACACCTTC; CDR3: CASNRQGAGYGYTF
V: TRBV7-2; D: TRBD2; length: 13; size: NA; J: TRBJ2-3; DNA: TGTGCCAGCAGTCGAGGACTAGCCTATACGCAGTATTTT; CDR3: CASSRGLAYTQYF
V: TRBV5-1; D: NA; length: 17; size: NA; J: TRBJ2-1; DNA: TGCGCCAGCAGCTTGGGGCAGATTATCCGCTCCTACAATGAGCAGTTCTTC; CDR3: CASSLGQIIRSYNEQFF
V: TRBV7-3; D: NA; length: 13; size: once; J: TRBJ1-6; DNA: TGTGCCAGCAGCTTGACAGCTAGTTCACCCCTCCACTTT; CDR3: CASSLTASSPLHF
V: TRBV7-8; D: NA; length: 14; size: few; J: TRBJ1-1; DNA: TGTGCCAGCAGCTTACGAGCAGGGAGGGGGGAAGCTTTCTTT; CDR3: CASSLRAGRGEAFF
V: TRBV9; D: NA; length: 14; size: NA; J: TRBJ2-7; DNA: TGTGCCAGCAGCCCAGCAGGGGTAGGATACGAGCAGTACTTC; CDR3: CASSPAGVGYEQYF
V: TRBV7-3; D: TRBD1; length: 14; size: NA; J: TRBJ1-2; DNA: TGTGCCAGCGGCGATCCGGGACAGGGGACTGGCTACACCTTC; CDR3: CASGDPGQGTGYTF
V: TRBV12-3/TRBV12-4; D: NA; length: 13; size: NA; J: TRBJ2-7; DNA: TGTGCCAGCAGTTTGGGGACATACTACGAGCAGTACTTC; CDR3: CASSLGTYYEQYF
V: TRBV4-2; D: TRBD2; length: 16; size: NA; J: TRBJ2-3; DNA: TGTGCCAGCAGCCAAGATCAGCGGGGATTCACAGATACGCAGTATTTT; CDR3: CASSQDQRGFTDTQYF